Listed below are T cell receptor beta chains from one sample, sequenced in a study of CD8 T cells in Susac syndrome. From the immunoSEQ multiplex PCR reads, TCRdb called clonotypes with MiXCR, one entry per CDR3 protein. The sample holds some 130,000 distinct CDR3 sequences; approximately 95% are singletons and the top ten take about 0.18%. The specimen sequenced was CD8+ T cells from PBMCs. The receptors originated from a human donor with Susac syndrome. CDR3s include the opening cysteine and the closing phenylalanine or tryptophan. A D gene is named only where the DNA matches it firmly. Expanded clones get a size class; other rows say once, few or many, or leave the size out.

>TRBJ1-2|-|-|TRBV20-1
CSARDRHTPTNYGYTF
TGCAGTGCTAGAGATCGACATACACCCACTAACTATGGCTACACCTTC
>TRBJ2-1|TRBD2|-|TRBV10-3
CAIRTSGRGDEQFF
TGTGCCATCAGGACTAGCGGGAGGGGCGATGAGCAGTTCTTC
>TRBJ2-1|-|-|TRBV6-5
CASSLAGFEQFF
TGTGCCAGCAGTTTGGCCGGGTTTGAGCAGTTCTTC
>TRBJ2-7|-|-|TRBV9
CASSGTGEQYF
TGTGCCAGCTCCGGCACGGGCGAGCAGTACTTC
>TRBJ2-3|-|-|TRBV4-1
CASSQFNWPSNTDTQYF
TGCGCCAGCAGCCAATTTAACTGGCCGTCTAACACAGATACGCAGTATTTT
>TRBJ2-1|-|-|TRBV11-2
CASSSPSYEQFF
TGTGCCAGCAGCTCCCCCTCATATGAGCAGTTCTTC
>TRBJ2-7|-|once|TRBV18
CASSPPTGANSYEQYF
TGTGCCAGCTCACCACCGACGGGAGCAAACTCCTACGAGCAGTACTTC
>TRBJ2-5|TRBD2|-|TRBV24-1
CATSSVQGLAGEETQYF
TGTGCCACCAGTTCGGTACAGGGACTAGCGGGAGAGGAGACCCAGTACTTC
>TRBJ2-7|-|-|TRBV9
CASSVGEGISYEQYF
TGTGCCAGCAGCGTAGGAGAAGGGATCTCCTACGAGCAGTACTTC
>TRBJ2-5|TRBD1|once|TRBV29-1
CSVQRTGGSQETQYF
TGCAGCGTTCAACGGACAGGGGGCAGTCAAGAGACCCAGTACTTC
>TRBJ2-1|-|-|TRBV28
CASSPALSLSEQFF
TGTGCCAGCAGTCCCGCTTTGAGCTTGAGTGAGCAGTTCTTC
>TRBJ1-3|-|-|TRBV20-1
CSAMTAISGNTIYF
TGCAGTGCAATGACAGCCATCTCTGGAAACACCATATATTTT
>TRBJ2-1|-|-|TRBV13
CASSLEGTRPQQFF
TGTGCCAGCAGCTTAGAAGGGACCCGTCCCCAGCAGTTCTTC
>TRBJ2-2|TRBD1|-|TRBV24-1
CATSDPDRDYAGELFF
TGTGCCACCAGTGACCCAGACAGGGATTACGCCGGGGAGCTGTTTTTT
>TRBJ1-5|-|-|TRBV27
CASSPRLGNQPQHF
TGTGCCAGCAGTCCTCGGTTGGGGAATCAGCCCCAGCATTTT
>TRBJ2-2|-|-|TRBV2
CASDTSDTGELFF
TGTGCCAGCGACACCTCGGACACCGGGGAGCTGTTTTTT
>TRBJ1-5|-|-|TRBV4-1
CASSPIRDPNQPQHF
TGCGCCAGCAGCCCCATTAGGGACCCTAATCAGCCCCAGCATTTT
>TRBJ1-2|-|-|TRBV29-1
CSVVTAYGYTF
TGCAGCGTTGTGACAGCCTATGGCTACACCTTC
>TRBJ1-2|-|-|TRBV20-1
CSAIPGTYGYTF
TGCAGTGCAATCCCAGGGACCTATGGCTACACCTTC
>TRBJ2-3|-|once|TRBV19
CASSIDTDTQYF
TGTGCCAGTAGTATCGACACAGATACGCAGTATTTT
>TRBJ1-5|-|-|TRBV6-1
CASSEEVAGAGQPQHF
TGTGCCAGCAGTGAAGAGGTAGCGGGGGCAGGTCAGCCCCAGCATTTT
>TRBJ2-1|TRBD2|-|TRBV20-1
CSARPLADNIEQFF
TGCAGTGCTAGACCGCTAGCGGACAACATTGAGCAGTTCTTC
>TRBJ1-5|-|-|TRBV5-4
CASSSRVWQPQHF
TGTGCCAGCAGCAGCAGGGTTTGGCAGCCCCAGCATTTT
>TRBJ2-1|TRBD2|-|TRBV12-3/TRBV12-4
CASSLGGRANEQFF
TGTGCCAGCAGTTTGGGCGGGAGGGCCAATGAGCAGTTCTTC
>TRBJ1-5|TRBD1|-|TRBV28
CASSLDRINQPQHF
TGTGCCAGCAGTTTGGACAGGATCAATCAGCCCCAGCATTTT
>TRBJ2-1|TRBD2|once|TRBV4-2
CASSQDLTSGNEQFF
TGTGCCAGCAGCCAAGACCTGACTAGCGGGAATGAGCAGTTCTTC
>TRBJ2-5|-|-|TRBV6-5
CASTTLYQETQYF
TGTGCCAGCACGACCCTGTACCAAGAGACCCAGTACTTC
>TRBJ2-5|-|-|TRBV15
CATSRYQETQYF
TGTGCCACCAGCAGATACCAAGAGACCCAGTACTTC
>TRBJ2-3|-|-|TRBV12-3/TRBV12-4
CASSLWGPEMDTQYF
TGTGCCAGCAGTTTATGGGGACCGGAGATGGATACGCAGTATTTT
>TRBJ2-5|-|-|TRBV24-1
CATSDLDGEAQYF
TGTGCCACCAGTGATTTGGACGGCGAGGCCCAGTACTTC
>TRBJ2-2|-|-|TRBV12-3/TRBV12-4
CASSLGSGTNTGELFF
TGTGCCAGCAGTTTAGGTAGCGGAACGAACACCGGGGAGCTGTTTTTT
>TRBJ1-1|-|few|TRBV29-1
CSVGDYRPNTEAFF
TGCAGCGTTGGGGACTACAGGCCTAACACTGAAGCTTTCTTT
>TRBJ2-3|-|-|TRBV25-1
CASSEWGRYPDTQYF
TGTGCCAGCAGTGAATGGGGGAGGTACCCAGATACGCAGTATTTT
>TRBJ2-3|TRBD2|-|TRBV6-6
CASRSSGASTDTQYF
TGTGCCAGCAGGTCTAGCGGGGCAAGCACAGATACGCAGTATTTT
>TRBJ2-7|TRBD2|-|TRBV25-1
CASSRSGLVWEQYF
TGTGCCAGCTCACGCTCGGGACTAGTCTGGGAGCAGTACTTC
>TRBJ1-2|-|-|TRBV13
CASSLGRAYGYTF
TGTGCCAGCAGCTTGGGCAGGGCCTATGGCTACACCTTC
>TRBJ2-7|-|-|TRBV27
CAIDPLYEQYF
TGTGCCATCGACCCCCTTTATGAGCAGTACTTC
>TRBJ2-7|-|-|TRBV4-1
CASSQENSEIYEQYF
TGCGCCAGCAGCCAAGAGAACTCAGAAATCTACGAGCAGTACTTC
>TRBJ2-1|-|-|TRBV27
CATSPAGTYNEQFF
TGTGCCACATCCCCAGCCGGGACCTACAATGAGCAGTTCTTC
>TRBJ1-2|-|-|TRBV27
CASRPFGGYGYTF
TGTGCCAGCAGGCCCTTCGGGGGTTATGGCTACACCTTC
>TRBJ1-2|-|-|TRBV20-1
CSPAQDSYGYTF
TGCAGCCCCGCACAGGACTCCTATGGCTACACCTTC
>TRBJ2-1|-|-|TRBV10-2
CASSENHEQFF
TGCGCCAGCAGTGAGAACCATGAGCAGTTCTTC
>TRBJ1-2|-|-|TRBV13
CASSTGRGRTNYGYTF
TGTGCCAGCAGTACGGGCCGCGGCAGGACTAACTATGGCTACACCTTC
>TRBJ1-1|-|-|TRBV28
CASSLRDIGIEAFF
TGTGCCAGCAGTTTGCGGGACATCGGGATTGAAGCTTTCTTT
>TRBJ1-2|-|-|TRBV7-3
CASSLPGTSEGYTF
TGTGCCAGCAGCTTACCCGGGACAAGTGAGGGCTACACCTTC
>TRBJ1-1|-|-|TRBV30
CAWSVGGQSEAFF
TGTGCCTGGAGTGTTGGAGGACAGAGTGAAGCTTTCTTT
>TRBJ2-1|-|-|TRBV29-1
CSVERGNYNEQFF
TGCAGCGTTGAGCGGGGAAATTACAATGAGCAGTTCTTC